This T cell receptor beta chain came from a study of T cell responses to AZD1222 COVID-19 vaccine. General study results and limits: Donors were chiefly white British, with a greater number of females, and clonal diversity was perhaps underestimated. None of the repertoires were sampled until the peak T cell response had passed. Among those given AZD1222, only five or six were seropositive at baseline. Reports say nearly half of spike-specific TCRs go after unmutated variant regions.

Profiled with immunoSEQ multiplex PCR; TCRdb holds only in-frame clones, not every one. The sample has 95,000 to 150,000 clones, 80% to 90% seen once; the top ten hold approximately 3.1%. This clone was seen a few times. Its antigen is still unknown. Compared with germline, one end of the junction differs, possibly owing to a read error. This receptor was obtained from an adult in good health. The sequencing used peripheral blood, collected on day 0 of AZD1222 vaccination.

CDR3 sequence: CASSQAGGRDPYHF. The CDR3 bases are TGTGCCAGCAGCCAAGCGGGCGGGAGGGACCCTTATCACTTC. The chain joins TRBV4-2 to TRBJ2-7; 9 bases are shared with TRBD2. Germline V gene sequence: CDR1 LGHNA, CDR2 YNFKEQ. The CDR3 sequence is 14 residues long.